This entry is about one T cell receptor (beta chain). The target antigen is unknown. The trim removed 0 bases at V and 7 bases at J, leaving 10 bases unmatched. Germline-derived CDR1 and CDR2 are SGHKS and YYEKEE (reference sequence). The CDR3 runs to 16 residues. This record belongs to a study of regulatory dendritic cells for organ transplantation. On the study more broadly: Regulatory dendritic cells were monocyte-derived, receiving vitamin D3 on days 0 and 4 and IL-10 on day 4.

Using immunoSEQ multiplex PCR, the repertoire was profiled, and TCRdb retains in-frame clones only, with some absent. This table has some 10,000 clones, 50% to 70% appearing once. Sorted subsets were CFSE-labeled and cultured four to five days with allogeneic dendritic cells. This chain links TRBV5-5 with TRBJ2-3; 8 nucleotides agree with TRBD2. Sequencing was done on a sample of naive CD4+ T cells from blood cultured with dendritic cells. Subset denoted: CD45RA+ naive T cells. The clonotype comes from a human donor in good health. The CDR3 DNA sequence: TGTGCCAGCAGCTTGGAACTCGGGACTAGATTATATACGCAGTATTTT. As protein: CASSLELGTRLYTQYF.